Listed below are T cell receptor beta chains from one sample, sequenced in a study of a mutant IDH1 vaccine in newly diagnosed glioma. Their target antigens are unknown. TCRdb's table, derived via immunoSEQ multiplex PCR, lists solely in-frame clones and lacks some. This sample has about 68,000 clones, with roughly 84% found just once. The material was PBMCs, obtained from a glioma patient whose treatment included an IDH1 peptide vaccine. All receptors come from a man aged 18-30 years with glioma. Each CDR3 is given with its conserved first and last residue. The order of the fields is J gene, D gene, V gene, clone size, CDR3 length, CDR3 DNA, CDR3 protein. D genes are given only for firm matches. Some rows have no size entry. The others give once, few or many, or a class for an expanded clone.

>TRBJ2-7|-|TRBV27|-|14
TGTGCCAGCAGCCCCGAGAGAACGGGCTACGAGCAGTACTTC
CASSPERTGYEQYF
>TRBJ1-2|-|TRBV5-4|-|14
TGTGCCAGCAGCTTCCGTGGGGGTAACTATGGCTACACCTTC
CASSFRGGNYGYTF
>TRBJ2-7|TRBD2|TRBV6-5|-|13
TGTGCCAGCAGTACCGACCGGGGGGACGAGCAGTACTTC
CASSTDRGDEQYF
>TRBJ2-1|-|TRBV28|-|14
TGTGCCAGCTTAGGTGGGGGTCGGTACAATGAGCAGTTCTTC
CASLGGGRYNEQFF
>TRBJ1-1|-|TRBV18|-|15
TGTGCCAGCTCACAACAGACAGGCTTGAACACTGAAGCTTTCTTT
CASSQQTGLNTEAFF
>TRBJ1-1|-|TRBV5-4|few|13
TGTGCCAGCAGCTTGCGAGGGACCTCTGAAGCTTTCTTT
CASSLRGTSEAFF
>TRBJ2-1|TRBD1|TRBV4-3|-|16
TGCGCCAGCAGCCAGGACAGGGTAGCCACCTACAATGAGCAGTTCTTC
CASSQDRVATYNEQFF
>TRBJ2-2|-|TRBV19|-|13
TGTGCCAGTGATGACCTTTACACCGGGGAGCTGTTTTTT
CASDDLYTGELFF
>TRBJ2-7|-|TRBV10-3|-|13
TGTGCCATCAGCGTGATAGCGTGGTACGAGCAGTACTTC
CAISVIAWYEQYF
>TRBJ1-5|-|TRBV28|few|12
TGTGCCAGCGCTGAATTGGCTCAGCCCCAGCATTTT
CASAELAQPQHF
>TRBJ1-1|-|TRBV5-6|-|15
TGTGCCAGCACCCAGACAGGACGAGTTAACACTGAAGCTTTCTTT
CASTQTGRVNTEAFF
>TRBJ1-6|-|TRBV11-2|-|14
TGTGCCAGCAGCTTAGAGCCAGAGAATTCACCCCTCCACTTT
CASSLEPENSPLHF
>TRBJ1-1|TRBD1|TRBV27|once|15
TGTGCCAGCAGCCCAGGACAGGGATGGGGCACTGAAGCTTTCTTT
CASSPGQGWGTEAFF